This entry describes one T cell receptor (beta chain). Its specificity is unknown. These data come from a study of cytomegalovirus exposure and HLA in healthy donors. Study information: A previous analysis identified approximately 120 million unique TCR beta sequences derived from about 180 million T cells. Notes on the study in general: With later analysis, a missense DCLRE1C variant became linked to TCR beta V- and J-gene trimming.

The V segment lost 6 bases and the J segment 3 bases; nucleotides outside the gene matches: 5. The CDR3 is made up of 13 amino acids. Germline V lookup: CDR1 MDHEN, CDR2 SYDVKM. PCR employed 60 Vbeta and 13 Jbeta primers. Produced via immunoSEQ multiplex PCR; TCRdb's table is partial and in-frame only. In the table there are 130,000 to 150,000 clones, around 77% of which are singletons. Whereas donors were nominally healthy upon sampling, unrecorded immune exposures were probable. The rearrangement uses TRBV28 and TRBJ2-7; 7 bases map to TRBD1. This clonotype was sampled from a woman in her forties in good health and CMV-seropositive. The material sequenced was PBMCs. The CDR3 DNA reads TGTGCCAGCAGGGGACAGCCGAACTACGAGCAGTACTTC. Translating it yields CASRGQPNYEQYF.